The 17 T cell receptor beta chains reported below all come from one sample, sequenced in a study of blood T cell repertoires in COVID-19. Profiled with immunoSEQ multiplex PCR; TCRdb holds only in-frame clones, not every one. The sample shows about 330,000 clones, 75% to 90% of them seen only once. The sequenced sample consisted of PBMCs or T cells enriched from blood (not recorded which). Every receptor here comes from a man between 25 and 39 years old who had recovered from COVID-19.

The chain carries TRBV11-1 and TRBJ1-1, with 10 nucleotides matching TRBD1. The CDR3 has 14 amino acids. CDR1 and CDR2 (germline): SGHAT, FQDESV (reference sequence). V lost 5 bases, J lost 4 bases, and 4 bases stayed unmatched. This chain's CDR3 is CASSRQGAVTEAFF. The CDR3 DNA reads as TGTGCCAGCAGCCGACAGGGGGCGGTCACTGAAGCTTTCTTT.

This CDR3 is CASSLAGGTRSSYEQYF. The CDR3 nucleotides read TGCGCCAGCAGCTTGGCCGGTGGGACACGGTCGAGCTACGAGCAGTACTTC. The chain is built from TRBV5-1 and TRBJ2-7; D perhaps matches TRBD1 (6 bases). Per the germline V gene, CDR1 is SGHRS and CDR2 is YFSETQ. The length of the CDR3 is 17 residues. V lost 0 bases, J lost 3 bases, and 19 bases lay in between.

This clone was detected only once. This sequence joins TRBV5-1 and TRBJ2-7; 10 nucleotides line up with TRBD1. Germline trimming cut 1 base from V and 5 bases from J; bases unmatched to any gene: 6. This CDR3 is 15 amino acids long. In germline, CDR1 is SGHRS, CDR2 YFSETQ. CDR3 nucleotides: TGCGCCAGCAGCTTGATGGGACAGGGGTTCCACGAGCAGTACTTC. Its translation is CASSLMGQGFHEQYF.

This chain connects TRBV11-2 to TRBJ1-5, with D perhaps matching TRBD1 (6 bases). This CDR3 region has 13 residues. In germline, CDR1 is SGHAT, CDR2 FQNNGV. Trimming removed 5 bases at V and 7 bases at J, with 12 bases between. This chain's CDR3 is CASSIDRIQPQHF. As DNA, the CDR3 is TGTGCCAGCAGCATCGACAGGATACAGCCCCAGCATTTT.

This rearrangement joins TRBV28 to TRBJ2-5; D is possibly TRBD2 (6 bases). CDR3 size: 14 residues. CDR1 is MDHEN and CDR2 is SYDVKM in the germline V gene. The CDR3 protein is CASGTATRVGTQYF. In nucleotides, the CDR3 is TGTGCTTCCGGGACCGCGACTAGGGTTGGGACCCAGTACTTC.

This chain connects TRBV5-4 to TRBJ2-5, with D tentatively TRBD2 (6 bases). The germline V gene encodes CDR1 SGHNT and CDR2 YYREEE (reference sequence). V was trimmed by 2 bases and J by 2 bases, leaving 10 bases between them. The CDR3 length is 14 residues. This chain's CDR3 is CASSFSSGQETQYF. CDR3 sequence (DNA): TGTGCCAGCAGCTTTTCCAGCGGGCAAGAGACCCAGTACTTC.

The CDR3 DNA is TGTGCCAGCAGTGGTACCCGACAGGGGGGTAATTCACCCCTCCACTTT. It yields the protein CASSGTRQGGNSPLHF. The chain is built from TRBV25-1 and TRBJ1-6; 9 nucleotides align to TRBD1. The CDR3 is made up of 16 amino acids. Germline V gene data show CDR1 as MGHDK and CDR2 as SYGVNS. V shed 4 bases and J 6 bases; nucleotides not matched to a gene: 7.

The V gene is TRBV7-9, the J gene TRBJ1-6, with TRBD1 matching over 9 bases. CDR3 length equals 16 residues. The V gene end was trimmed by 3 bases and the J gene end by 5 bases; junction bases not matched to a gene: 5. Germline lookup yields CDR1 SEHNR and CDR2 FQNEAQ (reference sequence). CDR3 residues: CASSLGQGTNNSPLHF. CDR3 bases: TGTGCCAGCAGCTTGGGACAGGGAACAAATAATTCACCCCTCCACTTT.

The chain combines TRBV6-5 with TRBJ1-1; D not resolved. This CDR3 is built from 15 residues. Germline values: CDR1 MNHEY, CDR2 SVGAGI. The V end lost 2 bases, the J end lost 1 base, and 11 bases lay between the germline ends. The CDR3 region has the DNA TGTGCCAGCAGTTACAATGGCCATCCGAACACTGAAGCTTTCTTT. Translated: CASSYNGHPNTEAFF.

The chain carries TRBV5-1 and TRBJ2-7, with D possibly TRBD1 on 6 matching bases. Between the trimmed V and J ends, which lost 2 bases and 2 bases, there was a span of 11 bases. CDR1 and CDR2 (germline): SGHRS, YFSETQ. This CDR3 has 14 residues. Here the CDR3 reads CASSFFTGTYEQYF. The CDR3 DNA sequence: TGCGCCAGCAGCTTTTTTACAGGGACCTACGAGCAGTACTTC. Based on the CDR3 plus reference TRBV5-1 and TRBJ2-7, the full variable domain is KAGVTQTPRYLIKTRGQQVTLSCSPISGHRSVSWYQQTPGQGLQFLFEYFSETQRNKGNFPGRFSGRQFSNSRSEMNVSTLELGDSALYLCASSFFTGTYEQYFGPGTRLTVT.

The chain links TRBV27 to TRBJ2-3, with 9 bases identical to TRBD1. The CDR3 totals 15 residues. Germline V gene lookup returns CDR1 MNHEY and CDR2 SMNVEV (reference sequence). The V segment lost 7 bases and the J segment 4 bases; nucleotides outside the gene matches: 9. As DNA, the CDR3 is TGTGCCAGCAATATTGGGACAGGGCGATCAGATACGCAGTATTTT. Translating gives CASNIGTGRSDTQYF.

The V gene is TRBV10-3, the J gene TRBJ1-6; TRBD1 is a possible D gene (6 bases). This CDR3 has 15 residues. Trimming pared 0 bases from V and 8 bases from J, leaving 11 bases between. Germline CDR1 ENHRY, CDR2 SYGVKD. As DNA, the CDR3 is TGTGCCATCAGTGAGTCAACAGGGTCCGATTCACCCCTCCACTTT. It is translated as CAISESTGSDSPLHF.

The rearrangement uses TRBV18 and TRBJ2-1; 14 bases map to TRBD2. CDR3 length: 16 amino acids. J lost 13 bases, V lost 3 bases, and 11 bases had no gene match. Germline assignment: CDR1 KGHSH and CDR2 LQKENI. The CDR3 region is CASSPKTSGGDRLQFF. CDR3 nucleotide sequence: TGTGCCAGCTCACCTAAGACTAGCGGGGGGGACCGACTCCAGTTCTTC.

This clone was recorded a few times. This chain connects TRBV7-2 to TRBJ1-2; 9 bases agree with TRBD1. Germline-derived CDR1 and CDR2 are SGHTA and FQGNSA. There are 14 residues in the CDR3. The ends lost 2 bases at V and 7 bases at J; junction bases unmatched: 5. The CDR3 region has the DNA TGTGCCAGCAGCTTAAGACAGGGGGTAGCTGGCTACACCTTC. Its protein is CASSLRQGVAGYTF.

The chain employs TRBV2 and TRBJ1-6, with 9 bases fitting TRBD1. After removal of 3 bases from V and 5 bases from J, the junction contained 2 bases not matched to a gene. Germline values: CDR1 SNHLY, CDR2 FYNNEI. CDR3 length: 15 amino acids. CDR3 DNA sequence: TGTGCCAGCAGTGAGTGGACAGGGGATAATTCACCCCTCCACTTT. As protein: CASSEWTGDNSPLHF.

J is TRBJ1-2 and V is TRBV2; 8 nucleotides align to TRBD1. Germline CDR1 is SNHLY and CDR2 is FYNNEI. The V gene end was trimmed by 6 bases and the J gene end by 7 bases; junction bases not matched to a gene: 10. The CDR3 is made up of 14 amino acids. The CDR3 nucleotides read TGTGCCAGCAGCCCTCAGGGGGCGCTTTTTGGCTACACCTTC. Translating it yields CASSPQGALFGYTF.

The V gene is TRBV5-1, the J gene TRBJ1-2; D is possibly TRBD1 (6 bases). Per the germline V gene, CDR1 is SGHRS and CDR2 is YFSETQ. The CDR3 runs 15 residues. Trimming took 4 bases from V and 6 from J, leaving 19 bases between them. This CDR3 reads CASSPAAGTLNGYTF. Written as DNA, the CDR3 is TGCGCCAGCAGCCCTGCGGCTGGGACATTAAATGGCTACACCTTC.